Shown below are 5 T cell receptor beta chains from a single sample sequenced in a study of blood T cells in healthy people across ages. For the second PCR, which ran for about 7 to 11 cycles, a sample-barcoded 5' primer and a J-beta primer mix were used. TCRdb used MiXCR to reprocess the 5' RACE reads, holding one entry per CDR3 protein. The sample gives about 1,600,000 distinct CDR3 sequences, approximately 38% of which show up once; less than 8% is in the top ten. Sequencing used blood. These receptors all stem from a woman aged 18-30 years in good health.

This chain connects TRBV6-1 to TRBJ2-3, with 8 bases that match TRBD1. The CDR3 has 15 amino acids. Germline V gene lookup returns CDR1 MNHNS and CDR2 SASEGT. Trimming took 4 bases from V and 4 from J; bases not matched to a gene: 7. CDR3 loop: CASSVRDRSADTQYF. The CDR3 region has the DNA TGTGCCAGCAGTGTCCGGGACAGGTCGGCAGATACGCAGTATTTT.

V and J are TRBV2 and TRBJ2-1; 12 nucleotides line up with TRBD2. Trimming took 9 bases from V and 0 from J; bases not matched to a gene: 9. The CDR3 is made up of 17 amino acids. The germline CDR1 and CDR2 sequences are SNHLY and FYNNEI. The DNA for the CDR3 is TGTGCCAGGAGGGGGAGGACTAGCGGGACCTCCTACAATGAGCAGTTCTTC. As protein: CARRGRTSGTSYNEQFF. Drawing the rest from reference TRBV2 and TRBJ2-1, the complete variable domain is EPEVTQTPSHQVTQMGQEVILRCVPISNHLYFYWYRQILGQKVEFLVSFYNNEISEKSEIFDDQFSVERPDGSNFTLKIRSTKLEDSAMYFCARRGRTSGTSYNEQFFGPGTRLTVL.

Worth noting for this clonotype: A much bigger clone sits one base away, suggesting this may be a read error. The CDR3 is CASLNRVGQPSAGYTF. The CDR3 bases are TGTGCCAGCCTGAACCGGGTAGGGCAACCCTCGGCTGGCTACACCTTC. The chain recombines TRBV6-5 with TRBJ1-2; D uncertain. The CDR3 sequence is 16 residues long. Trimming took 8 bases from V and 7 from J, leaving 26 bases between them. The germline CDR1 and CDR2 sequences are MNHEY and SVGAGI.

This clonotype has a handful of counts. This chain uses TRBV3-1 with TRBJ1-5; unclear D gene. Trimming took off 6 bases at V and 0 bases at J, with 9 bases between the two ends. Germline loops: CDR1 LGHDT, CDR2 YNNKEL (reference sequence). The CDR3 length is 14 residues. CDR3 in DNA: TGTGCCAGCAGTCTCTCTAATAGCAATCAGCCCCAGCATTTT. Residues: CASSLSNSNQPQHF. Full variable domain (rest looked up from reference TRBV3-1 and TRBJ1-5): DTAVSQTPKYLVTQMGNDKSIKCEQNLGHDTMYWYKQDSKKFLKIMFSYNNKELIINETVPNRFSPKSPDKAHLNLHINSLELGDSAVYFCASSLSNSNQPQHFGDGTRLSIL.

V and J are TRBV20-1 and TRBJ2-5, with 9 bases lining up with TRBD2. The J call may be in error: the DNA end matches TRBJ2-7 better. Germline V gene lookup returns CDR1 DFQATT and CDR2 SNEGSKA (reference sequence). This CDR3 comprises 15 residues. The CDR3 protein is CSASLASGKPGEQYF. CDR3 bases: TGCAGTGCTAGTCTCGCTAGCGGGAAACCCGGCGAGCAGTACTTC.